This TCR beta chain derives from a study of T-cell memory formation after mild COVID-19. The study, taken as a whole, reports: The pre-infection memory compartment contained some responding clones, suggesting cross-reactive memory joined.

Germline V gives CDR1 MNHEY, CDR2 SVGEGT. CDR3 length: 15 amino acids. V lost 2 bases and J 5 bases, leaving 14 bases between the germline ends. This clonotype was counted at least ten times. The antigen is unknown. TCRdb re-analysed the 5' RACE reads in MiXCR, keeping a single row per CDR3 protein. The sample lists hundreds of thousands of distinct CDR3 sequences, around 15% occurring once. Sequencing was done on a sample of PBMCs or a T cell subset sorted from them (not recorded which). The chain is built from TRBV6-2 or TRBV6-3 and TRBJ2-3; a possible D gene is TRBD1 (6 bases). The sequence derives from a young man who had mild COVID-19 (a few samples of this study predate the infection). Cell type and time point are not known. CDR3 in DNA: TGTGCCAGCAGTTACGCAGACAGGTTCGGAGATACGCAGTATTTT. This gives the protein CASSYADRFGDTQYF.